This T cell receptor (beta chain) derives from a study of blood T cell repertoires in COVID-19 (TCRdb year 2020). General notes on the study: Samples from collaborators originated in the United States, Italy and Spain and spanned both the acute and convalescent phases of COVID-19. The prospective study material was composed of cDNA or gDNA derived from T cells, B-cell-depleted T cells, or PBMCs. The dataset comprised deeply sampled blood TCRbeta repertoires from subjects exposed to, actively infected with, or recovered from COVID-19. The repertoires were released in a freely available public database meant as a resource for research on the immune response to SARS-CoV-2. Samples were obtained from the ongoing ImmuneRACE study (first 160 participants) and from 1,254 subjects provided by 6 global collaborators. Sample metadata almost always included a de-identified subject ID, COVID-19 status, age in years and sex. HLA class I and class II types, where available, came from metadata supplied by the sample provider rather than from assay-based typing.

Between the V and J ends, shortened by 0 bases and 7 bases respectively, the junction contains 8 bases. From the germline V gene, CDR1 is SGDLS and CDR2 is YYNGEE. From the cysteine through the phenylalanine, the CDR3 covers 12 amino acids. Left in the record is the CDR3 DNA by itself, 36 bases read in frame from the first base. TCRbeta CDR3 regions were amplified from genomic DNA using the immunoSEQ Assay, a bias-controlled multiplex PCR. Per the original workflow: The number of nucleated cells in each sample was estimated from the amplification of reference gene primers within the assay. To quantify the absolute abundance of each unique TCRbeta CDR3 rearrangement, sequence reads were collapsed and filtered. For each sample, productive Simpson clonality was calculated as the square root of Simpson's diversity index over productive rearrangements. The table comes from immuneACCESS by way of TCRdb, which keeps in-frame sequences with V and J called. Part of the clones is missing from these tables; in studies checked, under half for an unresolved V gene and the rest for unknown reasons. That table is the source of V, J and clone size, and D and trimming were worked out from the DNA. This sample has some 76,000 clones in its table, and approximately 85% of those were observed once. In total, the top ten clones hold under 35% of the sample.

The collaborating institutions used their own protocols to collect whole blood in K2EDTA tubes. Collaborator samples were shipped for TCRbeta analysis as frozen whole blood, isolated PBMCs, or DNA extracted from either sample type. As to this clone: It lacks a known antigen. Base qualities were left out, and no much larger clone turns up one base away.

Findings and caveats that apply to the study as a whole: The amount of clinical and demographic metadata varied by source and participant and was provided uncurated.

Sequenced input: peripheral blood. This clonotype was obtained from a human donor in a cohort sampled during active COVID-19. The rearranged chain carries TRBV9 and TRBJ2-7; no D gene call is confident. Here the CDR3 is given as CASSVGIREQYF. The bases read TGTGCCAGCAGCGTAGGAATCCGGGAGCAGTACTTC.